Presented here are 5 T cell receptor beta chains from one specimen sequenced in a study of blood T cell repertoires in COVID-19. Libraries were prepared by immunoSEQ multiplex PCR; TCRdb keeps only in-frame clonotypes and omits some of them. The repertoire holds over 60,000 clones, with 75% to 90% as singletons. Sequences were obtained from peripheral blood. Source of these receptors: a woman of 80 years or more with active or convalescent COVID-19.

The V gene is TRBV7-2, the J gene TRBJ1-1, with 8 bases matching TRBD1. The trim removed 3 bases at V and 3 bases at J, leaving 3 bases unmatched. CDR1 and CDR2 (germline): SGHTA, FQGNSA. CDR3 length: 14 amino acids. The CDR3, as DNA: TGTGCCAGCAGCTTTGGACAGGGCCACACTGAAGCTTTCTTT. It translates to CASSFGQGHTEAFF.

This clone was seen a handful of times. The CDR3 loop is CASSLGQLGELFF. CDR3 coding DNA: TGTGCCAGCAGTTTAGGGCAGTTGGGGGAGCTGTTTTTT. V and J are TRBV12-3 or TRBV12-4 and TRBJ2-2; D remains ambiguous. V was pared by 1 base and J by 8 bases, with 8 bases between. The CDR3 spans 13 residues.

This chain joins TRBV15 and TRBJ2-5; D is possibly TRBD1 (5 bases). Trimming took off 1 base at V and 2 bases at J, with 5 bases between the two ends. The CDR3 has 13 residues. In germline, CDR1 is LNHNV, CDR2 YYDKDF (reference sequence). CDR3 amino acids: CATSRGQQETQYF. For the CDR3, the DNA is TGTGCCACCAGCAGAGGACAGCAAGAGACCCAGTACTTC.

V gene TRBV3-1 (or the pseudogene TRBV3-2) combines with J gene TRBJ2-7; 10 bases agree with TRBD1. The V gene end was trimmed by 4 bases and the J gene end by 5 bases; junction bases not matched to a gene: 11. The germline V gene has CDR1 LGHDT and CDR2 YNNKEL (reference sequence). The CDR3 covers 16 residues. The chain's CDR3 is CASSLNRDRGRDEQYF. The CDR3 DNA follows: TGTGCCAGCAGCCTGAACCGGGACAGGGGACGCGACGAGCAGTACTTC.

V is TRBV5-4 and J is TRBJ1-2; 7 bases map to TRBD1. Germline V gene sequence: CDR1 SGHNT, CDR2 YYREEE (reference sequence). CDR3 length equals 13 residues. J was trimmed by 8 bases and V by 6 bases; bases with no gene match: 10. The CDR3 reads CASTPGGGGGYTF. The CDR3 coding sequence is TGTGCCAGCACCCCCGGCGGAGGGGGCGGCTACACCTTC. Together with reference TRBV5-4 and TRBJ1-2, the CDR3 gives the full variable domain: ETGVTQSPTHLIKTRGQQVTLRCSSQSGHNTVSWYQQALGQGPQFIFQYYREEENGRGNFPPRFSGLQFPNYSSELNVNALELDDSALYLCASTPGGGGGYTFGSGTRLTVV.